Listed here are 5 T cell receptor beta chains from one sample, sequenced in a study of cytomegalovirus exposure and HLA in healthy donors. PCR employed 60 Vbeta and 13 Jbeta primers. Data came from immunoSEQ multiplex PCR; TCRdb stores just in-frame clones and leaves some out. This repertoire shows roughly 130,000 clones, about 80% found once; its top ten account for roughly 1.3%. The sequenced material came from PBMCs. Source of these receptors: a male donor in good health and CMV-seropositive.

This clone was observed a handful of times. The rearrangement joins TRBV10-3 to TRBJ1-1, with 7 bases matching TRBD1. The CDR3 loop spans 15 amino acids. The V gene end was trimmed by 5 bases and the J gene end by 1 base; junction bases not matched to a gene: 7. Germline assignment: CDR1 ENHRY and CDR2 SYGVKD. The CDR3 sequence: CAISLEGAANTEAFF. CDR3 DNA: TGTGCCATCAGTCTGGAGGGGGCGGCGAACACTGAAGCTTTCTTT.

The chain carries TRBV5-1 and TRBJ2-1, with 8 nucleotides matching TRBD2. This CDR3 is built from 15 residues. The V and J ends lost 1 base and 5 bases, in that order; junction bases with no gene match: 5. Germline V lookup: CDR1 SGHRS, CDR2 YFSETQ. CDR3 DNA: TGCGCCAGCAGCTTGAGCCCCGGGGGGGACAATGAGCAGTTCTTC. It codes for CASSLSPGGDNEQFF. Together with reference TRBV5-1 and TRBJ2-1, the CDR3 gives the full variable domain: KAGVTQTPRYLIKTRGQQVTLSCSPISGHRSVSWYQQTPGQGLQFLFEYFSETQRNKGNFPGRFSGRQFSNSRSEMNVSTLELGDSALYLCASSLSPGGDNEQFFGPGTRLTVL.

V gene TRBV25-1 combines with J gene TRBJ2-2, with 10 bases matching TRBD1. The V gene's germline CDR1 is MGHDK and CDR2 SYGVNS. Trimming cost V 1 base and J 4 bases; bases outside gene matches: 6. The CDR3 runs to 17 residues. The CDR3 is CASSEWSGTGVTGELFF. The DNA for the CDR3 is TGTGCCAGCAGTGAATGGTCCGGGACAGGGGTCACCGGGGAGCTGTTTTTT.

This sequence joins TRBV19 and TRBJ1-5; 10 nucleotides align to TRBD1. This CDR3 has 15 residues. The V gene's germline CDR1 is LNHDA and CDR2 SQIVND (reference sequence). The V and J ends lost 6 bases and 9 bases, in that order; junction bases with no gene match: 11. CDR3 residues: CASRADRGRRGPQHF. Here the CDR3 DNA reads TGTGCCAGTAGAGCAGACAGGGGGCGTCGCGGGCCCCAGCATTTT.

J is TRBJ2-1 and V is TRBV29-1; the match to TRBD1 covers 11 bases. After removal of 3 bases from V and 1 base from J, the junction contained 5 bases not matched to a gene. Germline V CDR1 and CDR2: SQVTM, ANQGSEA. There are 16 residues in the CDR3. The CDR3 protein is CSVEEGQGGSYNEQFF. CDR3 in DNA: TGCAGCGTTGAGGAGGGACAGGGGGGTTCCTACAATGAGCAGTTCTTC.